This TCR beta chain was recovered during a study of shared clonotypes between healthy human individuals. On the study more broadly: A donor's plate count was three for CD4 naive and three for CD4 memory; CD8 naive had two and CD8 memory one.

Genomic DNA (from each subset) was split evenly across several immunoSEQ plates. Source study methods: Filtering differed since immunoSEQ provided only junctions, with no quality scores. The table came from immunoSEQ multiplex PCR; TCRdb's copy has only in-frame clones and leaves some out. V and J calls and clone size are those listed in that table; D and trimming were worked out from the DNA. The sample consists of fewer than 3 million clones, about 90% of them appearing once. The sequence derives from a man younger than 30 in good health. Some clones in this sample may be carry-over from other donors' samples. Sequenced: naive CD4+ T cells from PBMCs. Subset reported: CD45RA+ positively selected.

Here the CDR3 DNA reads TGTGCCAGCAGCAATCCGGGACAGGCTACGGATCGCAATCAGCCCCAGCATTTT. It encodes CASSNPGQATDRNQPQHF. The J gene is TRBJ1-5, the V gene TRBV21-1; the table gives TRBD1 as D, unverified against the DNA. TRBV21-1 is shown as a pseudogene. The CDR3 covers 18 residues.